This TCR beta chain was sequenced for a study of siplizumab effects on memory and regulatory T cells. General study findings and limits: Naive or memory phenotype assignment was not possible for roughly 80-97% of proliferating CD4+ or CD8+ clones. The apparent diversity of naive T cells exceeded that of memory cells, and naive T cells seemed to make a major contribution to the alloresponse. Alloreactive sequences tracing back to unstimulated CD4+ memory cells were significantly reduced by siplizumab.

Turning to this clone: Its target is not known.

The germline CDR1 and CDR2 sequences are MNHEY and SVGAGI. The CDR3 runs 14 residues. V was clipped by 3 bases and J by 10 bases, with 16 bases between them. Every sample had 80,000 to 100,000 of its TCR templates assayed. This table comes from immunoSEQ multiplex PCR, and its TCRdb copy is limited to in-frame clones, with some not included. The repertoire holds more than 85,000 clones, with around 92% as singletons. The chain has TRBV6-5 and TRBJ1-5; D unresolved. The sequencing sample was made of CD4+ T cells sorted from blood. The TCR sequence derives from a human donor in good health. Some clones in this sample may be carry-over from other donors' samples. CDR3 DNA: TGTGCCAGCAGTTATGACACCGCCGGTGGCCCCCAGCATTTT. Protein sequence: CASSYDTAGGPQHF.